This T cell receptor beta chain emerged from a study of blood T cell repertoires in COVID-19. Study-level background: The United States, Italy and Spain supplied acute and convalescent COVID-19 samples. PBMCs, B-cell-depleted T cells, or T cells were the source of the cDNA or gDNA that made up the material.

Trimming pared 5 bases from V and 5 bases from J, leaving 9 bases between. The CDR3 has 13 residues. CDR1 is SGHAT and CDR2 is FQNNGV in the germline V gene. Per the study methods: Reference gene primer amplification gave nucleated cell count estimates. Only in-frame clones appear in the TCRdb table, and some are missing; sequencing was by immunoSEQ multiplex PCR. For V, J and clone size, that table is used; D and trimming come from the DNA. The table records under 35,000 clones, 88% of them present only once. V is TRBV11-2 and J is TRBJ2-2; maybe TRBD2 (5 bases). This clonotype originated in a human donor in a cohort sampled during active COVID-19. Sequenced input: peripheral blood. The CDR3 DNA reads TGTGCCAGCAGCCAGACTATGACCGGGGAGCTGTTTTTT. Its protein is CASSQTMTGELFF.